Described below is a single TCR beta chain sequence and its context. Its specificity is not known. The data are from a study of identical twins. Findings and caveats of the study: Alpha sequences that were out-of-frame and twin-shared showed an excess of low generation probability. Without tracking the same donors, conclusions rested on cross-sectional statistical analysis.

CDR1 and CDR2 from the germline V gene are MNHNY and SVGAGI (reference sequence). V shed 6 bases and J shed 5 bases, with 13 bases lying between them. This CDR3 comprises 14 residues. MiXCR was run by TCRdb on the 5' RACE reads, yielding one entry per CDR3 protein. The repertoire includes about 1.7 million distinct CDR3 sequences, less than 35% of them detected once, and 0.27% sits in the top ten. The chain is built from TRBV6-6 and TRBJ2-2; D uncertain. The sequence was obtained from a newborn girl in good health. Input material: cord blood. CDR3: CASSPAQNTGELFF. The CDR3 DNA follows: TGTGCCAGCAGCCCTGCCCAGAATACCGGGGAGCTGTTTTTT.